This paragraph covers one T cell receptor beta chain sequence. What it binds is not known. Quantitative 5'-RACE was performed with molecular barcodes, and it yielded the TCR beta libraries. TCRdb reprocessed the 5' RACE reads via MiXCR and lists one record per CDR3 protein. The sample lists about 440,000 distinct CDR3 sequences, roughly 18% occurring once. CDR3 length: 15 residues. Germline V gives CDR1 SNHLY, CDR2 FYNNEI. V dropped 7 bases and J dropped 2; count of bases not matched to a gene: 5. The sample is drawn from a study of CD8 T cells in ankylosing spondylitis. Overall study results and limits: Prior literature has documented some motif variants in synovial fluid and blood from reactive arthritis. Within peripheral blood, clones linked to disease were CD8+ and relatively rare. Significantly higher representation of disease-linked clones was reported for matched ankylosing spondylitis synovial fluid. The study identified a TCR beta motif of 7 or 8 highly homologous variants that appeared characteristic of ankylosing spondylitis blood.

The gene calls are TRBV2 and TRBJ2-1; TRBD1 aligns across 10 bases. This TCR was recovered from a male donor with ankylosing spondylitis. Material: blood, either unsorted or a sorted T cell fraction (not recorded which). CDR3 nucleotides: TGTGCCAGCAACGCCGGGACAGGGGCCTACAATGAGCAGTTCTTC. This encodes CASNAGTGAYNEQFF.